This TCR beta chain emerged from a study of T cells in tuberculosis. Whole-study findings and limits: Smaller alpha distances in active tuberculosis partly reflected shorter CDR3-alpha lengths.

This table comes from immunoSEQ multiplex PCR, and its TCRdb copy is limited to in-frame clones, with some not included. Altogether about 5,500 clones are present, around 98% being singletons, with the ten largest covering under 14%. Comment on this clone: No antigen is known for it.

This CDR3 contains 17 residues. Germline loops: CDR1 KGHSH, CDR2 LQKENI. V was cut by 6 bases and J by 0 bases, with 18 bases left in between. Described time point: new active TB diagnosis, blood taken before or within 7 days of starting treatment. The input for sequencing was PBMCs, taken at tuberculosis diagnosis. This TCR derives from an adult with tuberculosis. The rearrangement joins TRBV18 to TRBJ1-3; D is ambiguous. The CDR3: CASSTRREDLSGNTIYF. The CDR3 DNA sequence: TGTGCCAGCTCCACCCGACGGGAGGACCTCTCTGGAAACACCATATATTTT.